This is a list of T cell receptor beta chains from one sample in a study of blood T cell repertoires in COVID-19. Profiling relied on immunoSEQ multiplex PCR, and the TCRdb table lists in-frame clones only, not all of them. The data hold about 51,000 clones, with 82% observed a single time. The specimen was peripheral blood. These receptor sequences come from a human donor with acute or convalescent COVID-19. The donor label of this sample is uncertain. CDR3s include the opening cysteine and the closing phenylalanine or tryptophan. The D gene is left open where the match is weak. Clone size appears in some rows only: once, few, many, or a class for an expanded clone.

few	.	TRBV29-1	TRBJ1-1	TGCAGCGTACAGCCGATGAACACTGAAGCTTTCTTT	CSVQPMNTEAFF
.	.	TRBV7-9	TRBJ1-1	TGTGCCAGCAGCCCTAGAAACACTGAAGCTTTCTTT	CASSPRNTEAFF
once	.	TRBV3-1/TRBV3-2	TRBJ1-4	TGTGCCAGCAGCCAAGATCGTACAGGGATGATCCTAACTAATGAAAAACTGTTTTTT	CASSQDRTGMILTNEKLFF
.	TRBD2	TRBV6-2/TRBV6-3	TRBJ2-1	TGTGCCAGCAGTTATCCTCGGGGGGGCTCCTACAATGAGCAGTTCTTC	CASSYPRGGSYNEQFF
.	TRBD1	TRBV28	TRBJ1-1	TGTGCCAGCAGCCGCGGGACAGGGAACACTGAAGCTTTCTTT	CASSRGTGNTEAFF
.	TRBD2	TRBV24-1	TRBJ2-3	TGTGCCACCAGTGATCGGGGGGGCTCGAGCACAGATACGCAGTATTTT	CATSDRGGSSTDTQYF
.	TRBD2	TRBV19	TRBJ2-1	TGTGCCAGTCCCGGACTAGCGGCTTACAATGAGCAGTTCTTC	CASPGLAAYNEQFF
few	.	TRBV10-3	TRBJ1-2	TGTGCCATCGGTGGTGGGAGCTATGGCTACACCTTC	CAIGGGSYGYTF
.	TRBD1	TRBV5-1	TRBJ2-7	TGCGCCAGCAGCTTGGGGGGGACAGGGGACGAGCAGTACTTC	CASSLGGTGDEQYF
.	TRBD1	TRBV7-2	TRBJ1-2	TGTGCCAGCAGCTCCCGGGACAGGGACGTGTACGGCTACACCTTC	CASSSRDRDVYGYTF
.	.	TRBV5-1	TRBJ1-1	TGCGCCAGCGGTGAGGGCACTGAAGCTTTCTTT	CASGEGTEAFF
.	.	TRBV24-1	TRBJ2-3	TGTGCCACCCTTCACCCGGTGAATACGCAGTATTTT	CATLHPVNTQYF
.	TRBD2	TRBV11-3	TRBJ2-1	TGTGCCAGCAGCTTAATAGCCACGGGACTAGACTACAATGAGCAGTTCTTC	CASSLIATGLDYNEQFF
.	TRBD1	TRBV27	TRBJ1-6	TGTGCCAGTAAGGGGGCCTCCAGTCCTAAGGGGAATTCACCCCTCCACTTT	CASKGASSPKGNSPLHF
.	TRBD2	TRBV2	TRBJ2-1	TGTGCCAGCAGAAGACTAGCGGGGACCGACAATGAGCAGTTCTTC	CASRRLAGTDNEQFF
.	.	TRBV20-1	TRBJ2-3	TGCAGTGCTAGTGACAGATTCACAGATACGCAGTATTTT	CSASDRFTDTQYF
.	.	TRBV7-9	TRBJ1-2	TGTGCCAGCAGTCAACAGGGTTTTGAAGGCTACACCTTC	CASSQQGFEGYTF
few	TRBD1	TRBV28	TRBJ1-1	TGTGCCAGCAGTTCCCAAGGACAGGGGGCGAACACTGAAGCTTTCTTT	CASSSQGQGANTEAFF
.	TRBD1	TRBV24-1	TRBJ2-3	TGTGCCACCAGTGAAGGGACAGGGGTCAGAGATACGCAGTATTTT	CATSEGTGVRDTQYF